This T cell receptor (beta chain) was retrieved from a study of CD8 T cells in ankylosing spondylitis. Study-wide findings and caveats: In the blood and synovial fluid of reactive arthritis, some motif variants had been previously reported. Matched synovial fluid from ankylosing spondylitis patients was reported to be enriched for disease-linked clones. Disease-associated clonotypes exhibited CD8+ identity and were relatively infrequent in peripheral blood. Ankylosing spondylitis blood appeared to carry a characteristic TCR beta motif of several highly homologous variants.

In TCRdb, the 5' RACE reads were re-called with MiXCR into one record per CDR3 protein. This table holds about 700,000 distinct CDR3 sequences, 15% to 20% found once. Only a few counts were recorded for this clonotype. The antigen remains unidentified. Germline lookup yields CDR1 KGHSH and CDR2 LQKENI. V was pared by 3 bases and J by 6 bases, with 6 bases between. This CDR3 has 11 residues. The sample consisted of blood, either unsorted or a sorted T cell fraction (not recorded which). V is TRBV18 and J is TRBJ2-7; D is uncertain. This receptor was identified in a male donor with ankylosing spondylitis. The CDR3 protein is CASSPATEQYF. The CDR3 region has the DNA TGTGCCAGCTCACCGGCGACCGAGCAGTACTTC.